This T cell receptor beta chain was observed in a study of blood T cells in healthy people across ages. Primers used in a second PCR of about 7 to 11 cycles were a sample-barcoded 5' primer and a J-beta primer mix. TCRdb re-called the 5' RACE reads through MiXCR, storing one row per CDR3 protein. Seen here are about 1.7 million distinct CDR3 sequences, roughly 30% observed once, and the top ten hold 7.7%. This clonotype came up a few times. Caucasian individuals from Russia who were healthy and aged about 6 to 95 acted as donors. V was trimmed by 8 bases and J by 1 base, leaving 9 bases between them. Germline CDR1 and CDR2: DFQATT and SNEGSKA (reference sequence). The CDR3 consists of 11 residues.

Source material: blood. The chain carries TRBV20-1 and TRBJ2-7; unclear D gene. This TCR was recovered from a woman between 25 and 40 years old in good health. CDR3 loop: CSLSRSYEQYF. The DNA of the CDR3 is TGCAGTCTATCCAGGTCCTACGAGCAGTACTTC.